The sequence of this TCR beta chain was determined in a study of blood T cell repertoires in COVID-19. Trimming shortened V by 5 bases and J by 0 bases, and 14 bases separated the two germline ends. The CDR3 is made up of 16 amino acids. The V gene's germline CDR1 is SGHAT and CDR2 FQNNGV. Generated by immunoSEQ multiplex PCR, the TCRdb table keeps only in-frame clones and is missing some. The data contain 300,000 or so clones, roughly 88% of them singletons. Seattle patient enrollment occurred during active infection, with longitudinal follow-up thereafter. This TCR was recovered from a young woman with COVID-19, enrolled during active disease. The sample consisted of peripheral blood. The chain combines TRBV11-2 with TRBJ2-1; possibly TRBD1 for D (5 bases). CDR3 loop: CASSAWTLSSYNEQFF. The CDR3 nucleotides read TGTGCCAGCAGCGCCTGGACACTTAGCTCCTACAATGAGCAGTTCTTC.